The present entry profiles one TCR beta chain with its context. Its antigen remains unidentified. The data derive from a study of blood T cells in healthy people across ages. About the study: For every two T cells, template switching captured about one barcoded beta molecule.

The length of the CDR3 is 12 residues. V was pared by 6 bases and J by 5 bases, with 7 bases between. For the second PCR, which ran for about 6 to 12 cycles, a sample-barcoded 5' primer and a J-beta primer mix were used. Each cDNA molecule, via a template-switch adaptor with 12 random nucleotides, was tagged. TCRdb reprocessed the 5' RACE reads with MiXCR, giving one entry per CDR3 protein. The sample consists of approximately 800,000 distinct CDR3 sequences, approximately 35% of them appearing once. Whole-study results and caveats: Long-lived donors carried more naive CD4+ cells and greater diversity than aged donors.

The V call is TRBV12-3 or TRBV12-4, the J call TRBJ2-2; no clear D gene. The sequenced sample was blood. The source is a man in his late teens or twenties in good health. CDR3 sequence reads: CASRARTGELFF. CDR3 nucleotide sequence: TGTGCCAGCAGGGCTAGAACCGGGGAGCTGTTTTTT.